Here is one TCR beta chain with its context. The participants were between roughly 18 and 100 years old and came from roughly 25 US areas. Participant-given clinical history determined each cohort assignment. This CDR3 has 15 residues. CDR1 and CDR2 from the germline V gene are MNHEY and SMNVEV (reference sequence). V was trimmed by 3 bases and J by 2 bases, leaving 12 bases between them. The data stem from a study of blood T cell repertoires in COVID-19. Overall study: Samples of COVID-19 (acute and convalescent) were obtained from the United States, Italy and Spain. Nucleic acid was either cDNA or gDNA, and it came from T cells, B-cell-depleted T cells, or PBMCs.

TCRdb's copy holds only in-frame clones and misses some; the assay was immunoSEQ multiplex PCR. The data show roughly 230,000 clones, with about 86% seen just once and about 3.5% held by the top ten. The gene calls are TRBV27 and TRBJ2-3; D might be TRBD2 (5 bases). The material sequenced was PBMCs or T cells enriched from blood (not recorded which). The receptor's source is a man aged 45-65 years who had recovered from COVID-19. The chain's CDR3 is CASSFAAALTDTQYF. In nucleotides, the CDR3 is TGTGCCAGCAGTTTTGCAGCGGCGCTCACAGATACGCAGTATTTT.